Listed below are T cell receptor beta chains from one sample, sequenced in a study of cytomegalovirus exposure and HLA in healthy donors. Produced via immunoSEQ multiplex PCR; TCRdb's table is partial and in-frame only. The sample has 160,000 or so clones, 70% to 85% seen once. Sequenced input: PBMCs. The receptors come from a man aged 50 to 59 in good health and CMV-seropositive. CDR3s include the opening cysteine and the closing phenylalanine or tryptophan. The D gene is left open where the match is weak. The size entry is marked missing in some rows and otherwise reads once, few, many or a size class.

clone size | J gene | V gene | D gene | CDR3 protein | CDR3 DNA
- | TRBJ2-1 | TRBV5-6 | TRBD1 | CASSLGTGYNEQFF | TGTGCCAGCAGCCTTGGGACAGGTTACAATGAGCAGTTCTTC
- | TRBJ1-2 | TRBV5-6 | - | CASSLGQSHYGYTF | TGTGCCAGCAGCTTGGGACAGAGCCACTATGGCTACACCTTC
- | TRBJ2-6 | TRBV14 | - | CASSQDFSSGANVLTF | TGTGCCAGCAGCCAAGATTTTAGCTCTGGGGCCAACGTCCTGACTTTC
- | TRBJ1-6 | TRBV7-9 | - | CASSLSYSNSPLHF | TGTGCCAGCAGCTTAAGTTACAGTAATTCACCCCTCCACTTT
- | TRBJ1-3 | TRBV6-1 | - | CASSVSRIYF | TGTGCCAGCAGTGTCTCTCGCATATATTTT
- | TRBJ2-3 | TRBV6-5 | - | CASRPGGGGTDTQYF | TGTGCCAGCAGGCCGGGTGGCGGAGGCACAGATACGCAGTATTTT
few | TRBJ2-3 | TRBV6-6 | TRBD1 | CASRSGQATDTQYF | TGTGCCAGCAGATCAGGACAGGCCACAGATACGCAGTATTTT
- | TRBJ1-1 | TRBV7-2 | - | CASSSQGNTEAFF | TGTGCCAGCAGCTCTCAGGGGAACACTGAAGCTTTCTTT
- | TRBJ1-1 | TRBV27 | TRBD1 | CASSLDRRNTEAFF | TGTGCCAGCAGTTTGGACAGGCGGAACACTGAAGCTTTCTTT
- | TRBJ2-5 | TRBV27 | TRBD1 | CASSSDRVTKTQYF | TGTGCCAGCAGTTCGGACAGGGTAACGAAGACCCAGTACTTC
- | TRBJ2-3 | TRBV2 | TRBD2 | CASIQLAGWSTDTQYF | TGTGCCAGCATCCAACTAGCGGGGTGGAGCACAGATACGCAGTATTTT
- | TRBJ1-1 | TRBV7-3 | TRBD1 | CASSRQGNTEAFF | TGTGCCAGCAGCCGACAGGGAAACACTGAAGCTTTCTTT
- | TRBJ1-3 | TRBV27 | - | CASTSTQAAGNTIYF | TGTGCCAGCACCTCAACCCAGGCCGCTGGAAACACCATATATTTT
- | TRBJ2-5 | TRBV7-7 | - | CASSLGRGSETQYF | TGTGCTAGCAGCTTAGGAAGGGGATCAGAGACCCAGTACTTC
- | TRBJ1-3 | TRBV7-9 | - | CASSERTWAGNTIYF | TGTGCCAGCAGCGAAAGGACATGGGCCGGTAACACCATATATTTT
- | TRBJ1-2 | TRBV11-3 | - | CASSGRRSNYGYTF | TGTGCCAGCAGCGGCCGTCGGAGCAACTATGGCTACACCTTC
once | TRBJ1-2 | TRBV19 | TRBD1 | CASTHRGRNYGYTF | TGTGCCAGTACTCACAGGGGGCGTAACTATGGCTACACCTTC
- | TRBJ2-1 | TRBV7-2 | - | CASSRDSVGNEQFF | TGTGCCAGCAGCCGGGACTCGGTTGGTAATGAGCAGTTCTTC
- | TRBJ2-2 | TRBV29-1 | TRBD2 | CSVRTGAGGYTGELFF | TGCAGCGTCCGAACGGGAGCGGGAGGGTACACCGGGGAGCTGTTTTTT
- | TRBJ2-1 | TRBV9 | - | CASSVEAREQFF | TGTGCCAGCAGCGTAGAGGCTAGGGAGCAGTTCTTC
- | TRBJ1-1 | TRBV5-4 | TRBD1 | CASSWGTGLLNTEAFF | TGTGCCAGCAGCTGGGGGACAGGGTTACTGAACACTGAAGCTTTCTTT
- | TRBJ2-5 | TRBV12-1 | - | CASSWGQLYQETQYF | TGTGCCAGCAGCTGGGGACAGCTGTACCAAGAGACCCAGTACTTC
- | TRBJ2-1 | TRBV2 | - | CASIGDKSYNEQFF | TGTGCCAGCATAGGGGACAAATCCTACAATGAGCAGTTCTTC
- | TRBJ1-5 | TRBV6-1 | - | CASIVQGFSNQPQHF | TGTGCCAGCATCGTTCAGGGCTTTAGCAATCAGCCCCAGCATTTT
- | TRBJ1-4 | TRBV2 | TRBD1 | CASRDRGLGEKLFF | TGTGCCAGCAGGGACAGGGGGCTGGGAGAAAAACTGTTTTTT
- | TRBJ2-2 | TRBV6-1 | TRBD2 | CGRKGAGSGELFF | TGCGGGAGGAAAGGGGCGGGGAGCGGGGAGCTGTTTTTT
- | TRBJ1-2 | TRBV29-1 | TRBD1 | CSVGQGGYTF | TGCAGCGTTGGACAGGGAGGCTACACCTTC
- | TRBJ1-2 | TRBV7-2 | TRBD1 | CASSFTGAGNYGYTF | TGTGCCAGCAGCTTTACAGGGGCCGGTAACTATGGCTACACCTTC
- | TRBJ1-1 | TRBV5-6 | - | CASSLRQTLNTEAFF | TGTGCCAGCAGCTTACGACAGACACTAAACACTGAAGCTTTCTTT
- | TRBJ1-1 | TRBV6-5 | - | CASSLTISNTEAFF | TGTGCCAGCAGTTTGACAATCTCGAACACTGAAGCTTTCTTT
- | TRBJ2-6 | TRBV4-1 | - | CASSQVVGANVLTF | TGCGCCAGCAGCCAAGTCGTTGGGGCCAACGTCCTGACTTTC
- | TRBJ2-2 | TRBV5-1 | - | CASSLEAGTNTGELFF | TGCGCCAGCAGCTTGGAAGCAGGGACGAACACCGGGGAGCTGTTTTTT
- | TRBJ2-3 | TRBV6-1 | - | CAAQGVTSTDTQYF | TGTGCCGCTCAAGGGGTAACTAGCACAGATACGCAGTATTTT
- | TRBJ1-5 | TRBV5-6 | TRBD1 | CASSRSGTGINQPQHF | TGTGCCAGCAGCCGATCCGGGACAGGAATTAATCAGCCCCAGCATTTT